The sequence of this T cell receptor beta chain was determined in a study of control samples from healthy donors and cancer patients. The repertoire was sequenced with immunoSEQ multiplex PCR; TCRdb's copy has only in-frame clones and lacks some. The data contain under 85,000 clones, roughly 94% of them singletons. The CDR3 is made up of 13 amino acids. Looked up from germline, CDR1 is KGHSH and CDR2 is LQKENI. V was pared by 2 bases and J by 3 bases, with 5 bases between. The sequenced material came from blood. The receptor's source is a woman in her thirties or forties in good health. The chain recombines TRBV18 with TRBJ2-1; D gene ambiguous. CDR3 coding DNA: TGTGCCAGCTCACCAGACCGCTACAATGAGCAGTTCTTC. Its translation is CASSPDRYNEQFF.